This T cell receptor beta chain emerged from a study of cytomegalovirus exposure and HLA in healthy donors. Study observations and caveats: In most subjects, TCR beta sequences reportedly gave accurate predictions of HLA-A and HLA-B alleles.

A word on this clone: Its antigen is as yet unknown.

With 60 Vbeta and 13 Jbeta primers, the PCR was carried out. The repertoire was sequenced with immunoSEQ multiplex PCR; TCRdb's copy has only in-frame clones and lacks some. The sample shows fewer than 55,000 clones, around 67% of them seen only once. This CDR3 comprises 13 residues. Losses at the gene ends were 5 bases for V and 3 bases for J; bases not matched to a gene: 2. Germline V gene sequence: CDR1 SGHAT, CDR2 FQNNGV. The specimen sequenced was PBMCs. The rearrangement uses TRBV11-2 and TRBJ2-7; 9 nucleotides line up with TRBD1. The receptor was derived from a woman between 45 and 65 years old in good health and CMV-seropositive. The CDR3 here is CASSGDRDYEQYF. In nucleotides, the CDR3 is TGTGCCAGCAGCGGGGACAGGGACTACGAGCAGTACTTC.